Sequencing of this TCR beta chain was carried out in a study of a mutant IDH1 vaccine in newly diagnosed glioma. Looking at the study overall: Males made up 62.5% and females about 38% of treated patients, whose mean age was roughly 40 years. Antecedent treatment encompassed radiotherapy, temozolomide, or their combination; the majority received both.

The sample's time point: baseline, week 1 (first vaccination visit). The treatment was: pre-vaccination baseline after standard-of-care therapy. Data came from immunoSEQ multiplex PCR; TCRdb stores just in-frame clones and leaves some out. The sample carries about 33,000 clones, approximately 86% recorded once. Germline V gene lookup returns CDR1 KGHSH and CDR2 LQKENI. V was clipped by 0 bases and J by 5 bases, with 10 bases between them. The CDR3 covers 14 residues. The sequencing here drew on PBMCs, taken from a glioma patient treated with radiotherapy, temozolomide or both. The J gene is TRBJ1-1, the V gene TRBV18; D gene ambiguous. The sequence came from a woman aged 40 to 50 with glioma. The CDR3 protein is CASSPPGRITEAFF. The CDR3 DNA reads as TGTGCCAGCTCACCACCGGGGAGGATTACTGAAGCTTTCTTT.